This T cell receptor (beta chain) originates from a study of CXCR3-negative and CXCR3-positive naive CD8 T cells. Researchers prepared the TRB cDNA libraries using 5' RACE with UMI labels. TCRdb processed the 5' RACE reads again and assigns one entry to each CDR3 protein, with no DNA. The data show 55,000 to 70,000 distinct CDR3 sequences, and the top ten clones hold 23%. The germline gives CDR1 LNHNV, CDR2 YYDKDF (reference sequence). The CDR3 length is 14 residues. This receptor was identified in a human donor in good health. Some clones in this sample may be carry-over from other donors' samples. The chain employs TRBV15 and TRBJ2-1. The source material was memory CD8+ T cells from blood. CDR3: CATSRDRHYNEQFF. The full variable domain, in which reference TRBV15 and TRBJ2-1 provide the parts outside the CDR3, is DAMVIQNPRYQVTQFGKPVTLSCSQTLNHNVMYWYQQKSSQAPKLLFHYYDKDFNNEADTPDNFQSRRPNTSFCFLDIRSPGLGDTAMYLCATSRDRHYNEQFFGPGTRLTVL.